This entry describes one T cell receptor beta chain. Antigen: not known. TCRdb's copy holds only in-frame clones and misses some; the assay was immunoSEQ multiplex PCR. The table records about 50,000 clones, over 60% of them present only once. These data belong to a study of OX40 agonist ivuxolimab in advanced cancers. Study overall: Males comprised 70% to 90% of the group, whose mean age was about 61 years (range roughly 23 to 80). Study results and limitations: Expanded clones tended on average to be more numerous among CD8+ T cells than CD4+. Partial responders at 0.1-3.0 mg/kg showed near-lowest clonal expansion.

V gave up 6 bases and J gave up 7 bases, with 10 bases separating them. The CDR3 has 11 residues. Germline CDR1 MDHEN, CDR2 SYDVKM. The source was CD4+ or CD8+ T cells sorted from blood, collected in a trial of the OX40 agonist ivuxolimab. The chain joins TRBV28 to TRBJ2-7; D uncertain. The TCR was taken from an adult with an advanced solid tumor such as melanoma, head and neck, liver or kidney cancer. This CDR3 reads CASSRLREQYF. The CDR3 DNA reads as TGTGCCAGCAGCCGCCTGAGAGAGCAGTACTTC.